This paragraph reports one T cell receptor beta chain. Antigen specificity is unknown. The record originates from a study of T cell repertoires in cytomegalovirus infection. Study information: A matching HLA type, together with CMV infection, was signaled by public TCR beta signatures.

CDR3 length: 17 residues. CDR1 MNHEY and CDR2 SMNVEV come from the germline V gene (reference sequence). The V end was cut by 2 bases, the J end by 2 bases, with 13 bases between. TCRdb ran MiXCR on the reads and lists one entry per CDR3 protein. The sample yields hundreds of thousands of distinct CDR3 sequences, around 35% seen once. Overall study results and limits: There were HLA-C-restricted CMV-specific TCR beta clonotypes dominating the ex vivo response. Cumulative frequency of public TCR beta families picked out carriers of CMV plus the relevant HLA.

The sample in question was cultured PBMCs, obtained from culture after CMV antigen stimulation. The chain recombines TRBV27 with TRBJ1-6; D is uncertain. The source of this sequence is a human donor in good health (CMV status not recorded). Some clones in this sample may be carry-over from other donors' samples. CDR3 protein: CASSLGRRFAYNSPLHF. The CDR3 nucleotides read TGTGCCAGCAGTTTAGGCAGAAGATTCGCCTATAATTCACCCCTCCACTTT.